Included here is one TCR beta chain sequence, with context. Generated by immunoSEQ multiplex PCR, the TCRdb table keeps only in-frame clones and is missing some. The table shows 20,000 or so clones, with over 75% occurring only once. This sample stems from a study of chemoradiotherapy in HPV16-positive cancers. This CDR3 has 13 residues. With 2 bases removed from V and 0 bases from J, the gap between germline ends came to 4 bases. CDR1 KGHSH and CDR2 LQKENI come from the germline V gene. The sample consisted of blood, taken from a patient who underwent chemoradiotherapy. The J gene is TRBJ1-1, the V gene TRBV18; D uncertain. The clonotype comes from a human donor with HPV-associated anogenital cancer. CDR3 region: CASSPGMNTEAFF. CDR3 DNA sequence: TGTGCCAGCTCACCAGGGATGAACACTGAAGCTTTCTTT.